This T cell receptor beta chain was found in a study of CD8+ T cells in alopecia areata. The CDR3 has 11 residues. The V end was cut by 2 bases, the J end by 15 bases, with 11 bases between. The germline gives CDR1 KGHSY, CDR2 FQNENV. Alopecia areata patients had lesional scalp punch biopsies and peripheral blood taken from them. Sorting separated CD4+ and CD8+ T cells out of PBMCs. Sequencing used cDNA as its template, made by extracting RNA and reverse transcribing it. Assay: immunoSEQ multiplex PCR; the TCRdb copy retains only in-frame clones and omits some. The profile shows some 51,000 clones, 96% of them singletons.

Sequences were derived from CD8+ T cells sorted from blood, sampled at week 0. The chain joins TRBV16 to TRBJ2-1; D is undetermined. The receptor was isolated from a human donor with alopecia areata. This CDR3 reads CASSQGPARFF. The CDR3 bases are TGTGCCAGCAGCCAAGGACCGGCTCGGTTCTTC.